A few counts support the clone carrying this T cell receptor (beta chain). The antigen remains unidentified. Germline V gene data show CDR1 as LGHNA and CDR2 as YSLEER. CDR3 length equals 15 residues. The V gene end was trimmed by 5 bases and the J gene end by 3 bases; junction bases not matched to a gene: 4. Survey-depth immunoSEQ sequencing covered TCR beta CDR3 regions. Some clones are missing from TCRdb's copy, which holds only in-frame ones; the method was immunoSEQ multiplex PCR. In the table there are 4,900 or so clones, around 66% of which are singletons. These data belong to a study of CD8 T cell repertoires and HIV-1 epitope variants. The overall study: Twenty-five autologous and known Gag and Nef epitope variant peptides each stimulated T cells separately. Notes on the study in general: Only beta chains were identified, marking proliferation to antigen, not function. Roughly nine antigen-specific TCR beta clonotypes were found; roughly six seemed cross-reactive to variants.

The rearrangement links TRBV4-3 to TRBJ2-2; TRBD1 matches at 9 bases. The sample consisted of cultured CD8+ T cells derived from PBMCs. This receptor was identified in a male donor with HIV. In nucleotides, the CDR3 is TGCGCCAGCAGCTCCGGGACAGGGCACACCGGGGAGCTGTTTTTT. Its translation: CASSSGTGHTGELFF.